This is a list of T cell receptor beta chains from one sample in a study of human T cells and chemical hapten exposure. TCRdb re-derived calls from the RACE reads in MiXCR, one entry per CDR3 protein. The sample lists fewer than 150,000 distinct CDR3 sequences, roughly 14% occurring once. The source material was whole blood, sampled in connection with sensitization to the hapten diphenylcyclopropenone (DPC). These receptors all stem from a woman between 18 and 29 years old with alopecia areata. Some clones in this sample may be carry-over from other donors' samples. Both conserved end residues are part of each CDR3. Fields, in order: clone size, CDR3 length, D gene, V gene, J gene, CDR3 protein, CDR3 DNA. A D gene is named only where the DNA matches it firmly. Rows give clone size only sometimes, using once, few, many, or a class for an expanded clone.

size: many
length: 15
D: TRBD2
V: TRBV11-2
J: TRBJ2-7
CDR3: CASSSGLAGTYEQYF
DNA: TGTGCCAGCAGCTCGGGACTAGCGGGGACCTACGAGCAGTACTTC

size: many
length: 18
D: TRBD2
V: TRBV27
J: TRBJ2-1
CDR3: CASSFWTSGGASYNEQFF
DNA: TGTGCCAGCAGTTTCTGGACTAGCGGGGGGGCGTCCTACAATGAGCAGTTCTTC

size: NA
length: 16
D: TRBD1
V: TRBV18
J: TRBJ1-1
CDR3: CASSPGTGGVPTEAFF
DNA: TGTGCCAGCTCACCTGGGACAGGGGGAGTCCCTACTGAAGCTTTCTTT

size: NA
length: 16
D: TRBD1
V: TRBV5-1
J: TRBJ2-5
CDR3: CASSPRTGNGQETQYF
DNA: TGCGCCAGCAGCCCGAGGACAGGGAATGGGCAAGAGACCCAGTACTTC

size: NA
length: 15
D: NA
V: TRBV18
J: TRBJ1-1
CDR3: CASSPTGVMNTEAFF
DNA: TGTGCCAGCTCACCAACGGGGGTAATGAACACTGAAGCTTTCTTT

size: NA
length: 17
D: NA
V: TRBV6-6
J: TRBJ2-6
CDR3: CASSYSKGPSGANVLTF
DNA: TGTGCCAGCAGTTACTCGAAAGGTCCGTCTGGGGCCAACGTCCTGACTTTC

size: NA
length: 13
D: NA
V: TRBV18
J: TRBJ2-7
CDR3: CASSLLGIYEQYF
DNA: TGTGCCAGCTCACTGTTGGGAATTTACGAGCAGTACTTC

size: few
length: 15
D: TRBD1
V: TRBV20-1
J: TRBJ1-5
CDR3: CSAGALQGDNQPQHF
DNA: TGCAGTGCTGGAGCTCTACAGGGGGATAATCAGCCCCAGCATTTT

size: few
length: 15
D: NA
V: TRBV5-6
J: TRBJ2-2
CDR3: CASSLGQLNTGELFF
DNA: TGTGCCAGCAGCTTGGGACAGCTAAACACCGGGGAGCTGTTTTTT

size: few
length: 15
D: NA
V: TRBV5-5
J: TRBJ1-5
CDR3: CASSWGPRGLQPQHF
DNA: TGTGCCAGCAGCTGGGGGCCGAGAGGGCTTCAGCCCCAGCATTTT

size: few
length: 14
D: NA
V: TRBV7-9
J: TRBJ1-1
CDR3: CASTLRGGDGGAFF
DNA: TGTGCCAGCACCTTAAGAGGAGGAGACGGGGGAGCTTTCTTT

size: NA
length: 14
D: NA
V: TRBV12-2
J: TRBJ1-3
CDR3: CASRLARGGNTIYF
DNA: TGTGCAAGTCGCTTAGCCAGGGGTGGAAACACCATATATTTT

size: few
length: 16
D: NA
V: TRBV21-1
J: TRBJ2-3
CDR3: CASSKLKRDVSDTQYF
DNA: TGTGCCAGCAGCAAATTGAAAAGGGACGTCTCAGATACGCAGTATTTT

size: many
length: 14
D: NA
V: TRBV29-1
J: TRBJ2-1
CDR3: CSVEEGRLPNEQFF
DNA: TGCAGCGTTGAGGAGGGGCGCCTTCCGAATGAGCAGTTCTTC

size: few
length: 17
D: TRBD2
V: TRBV4-3
J: TRBJ2-1
CDR3: CASSQYSGGSSYNEQFF
DNA: TGCGCCAGCAGCCAATACTCCGGGGGGAGCTCCTACAATGAGCAGTTCTTC

size: few
length: 16
D: NA
V: TRBV6-2/TRBV6-3
J: TRBJ2-3
CDR3: CASSYGGGAITDTQYF
DNA: TGTGCCAGCAGTTACGGAGGGGGGGCCATCACAGATACGCAGTATTTT

size: NA
length: 17
D: NA
V: TRBV7-6
J: TRBJ2-5
CDR3: CASSPVPPGRHQETQYF
DNA: TGTGCCAGCAGCCCTGTGCCCCCCGGGAGACATCAAGAGACCCAGTACTTC

size: NA
length: 14
D: NA
V: TRBV5-1
J: TRBJ1-2
CDR3: CASSPVIHRDGYTF
DNA: TGCGCCAGCAGCCCCGTGATCCACAGGGATGGCTACACCTTC

size: NA
length: 15
D: NA
V: TRBV7-6
J: TRBJ2-7
CDR3: CASSPYLGPADEQYF
DNA: TGTGCCAGCAGCCCCTACCTCGGACCGGCGGACGAGCAGTACTTC

size: NA
length: 15
D: TRBD1
V: TRBV7-9
J: TRBJ1-5
CDR3: CASSSTGASNQPQHF
DNA: TGTGCCAGCAGCTCGACAGGGGCTAGCAATCAGCCCCAGCATTTT

size: many
length: 17
D: TRBD2
V: TRBV5-1
J: TRBJ2-7
CDR3: CASSLAYGAGGSYEQYF
DNA: TGCGCCAGCAGCTTGGCCTACGGCGCGGGGGGTTCCTACGAGCAGTACTTC

size: few
length: 13
D: NA
V: TRBV7-9
J: TRBJ1-2
CDR3: CASSLPSNYGYTF
DNA: TGTGCCAGCAGCTTACCCTCTAACTATGGCTACACCTTC